This T cell receptor beta chain stems from a study of blood T cell repertoires in COVID-19. Cohort allocation depended upon clinical history that participants reported. The germline V gene encodes CDR1 KGHDR and CDR2 SFDVKD. The V end was cut by 5 bases, the J end by 9 bases, with 16 bases between. The CDR3 runs 14 residues. Per the original data handling: The authors estimated nucleated cell counts from reference gene primer amplification. Sequencing used immunoSEQ multiplex PCR; TCRdb keeps in-frame clones, though not all of them. That table gives V, J and clone size, and the DNA gave D and trimming. The sample carries over 300,000 clones, approximately 90% recorded once.

The chain carries TRBV24-1 and TRBJ1-3; the D is unclear. The sample taken for sequencing was PBMCs or T cells enriched from blood (not recorded which). The sequence derives from a woman in her 30s with acute COVID-19. The CDR3 DNA sequence: TGTGCCACCAGTGGTTCCGGGGAGAGTCGCACCATATATTTT. This codes for CATSGSGESRTIYF.